A selection of T cell receptor beta chains follows, all from one sample in a study of T cell repertoires in cytomegalovirus infection. TCRdb reprocessed the reads via MiXCR and lists one record per CDR3 protein. Of over 450,000 distinct CDR3 sequences in the sample, about 11% are singletons; the top ten hold roughly a tenth. Sequenced sample: PBMCs. The source is a human donor in good health (CMV status not recorded). Some clones in this sample may be carry-over from other donors' samples. CDR3s include the opening cysteine and the closing phenylalanine or tryptophan. Fields, in order: V gene, J gene, clone size, CDR3 protein. Rows may omit the clone size; those that give it use once, few, many or a size class.

>TRBV20-1|TRBJ2-5|few
CSAISGLPGRETQYF
>TRBV5-8|TRBJ1-2|once
CASSLRGQINYGYTF
>TRBV7-6|TRBJ1-2|few
CASSSTGTDYGYTF
>TRBV4-1|TRBJ2-1|many
CASSHHPQDRVNEQFF
>TRBV4-1|TRBJ2-7|many
CASSQGGQGGYEQYF
>TRBV7-2|TRBJ1-5|many
CASSLGAAGYQPQHF
>TRBV20-1|TRBJ2-1|.
CSASGGASSYNEQFF
>TRBV15|TRBJ2-3|.
CATSRGDSGDTDTQYF
>TRBV11-2|TRBJ2-3|many
CASSLKPAGTGVTDTQYF
>TRBV5-5|TRBJ1-2|.
CASSLGTGEGVSGYTF
>TRBV12-3/TRBV12-4|TRBJ2-7|many
CASSQQGGRGFGEQYF
>TRBV7-2|TRBJ2-4|many
CASSTTVAKNIQYF
>TRBV5-1|TRBJ2-2|few
CASSTSSGYTGELFF
>TRBV2|TRBJ1-5|.
CASSVEGSQPQHF
>TRBV6-6|TRBJ2-3|many
CASSYSDRGLTDTQYF
>TRBV5-1|TRBJ1-1|many
CASSRGQANTEAFF
>TRBV11-2|TRBJ2-1|many
CASRLLPGNEQFF
>TRBV14|TRBJ1-3|few
CASSQVSGNTIYF
>TRBV30|TRBJ2-7|few
CAWAAGKTYEQYF
>TRBV5-1|TRBJ1-2|few
CASSPRGPKDGYTF
>TRBV5-6|TRBJ2-3|many
CASSSTAAGPTDTQYF
>TRBV12-3/TRBV12-4|TRBJ2-5|many
CASSSRQKSRETQYF
>TRBV27|TRBJ1-6|many
CASSTYIQGAGNSPLHF
>TRBV10-3|TRBJ2-4|few
CAISDGLAGGEGKNIQYF
>TRBV2|TRBJ1-5|many
CASSEAVGAGVQPQHF
>TRBV3-1|TRBJ2-1|.
CASSQEGSEQFF
>TRBV7-9|TRBJ1-1|many
CASSSAAGDTEAFF
>TRBV5-4|TRBJ2-2|.
CASSDNPSTGELFF
>TRBV12-3/TRBV12-4|TRBJ2-7|.
CASSFEQFYEQYF
>TRBV7-9|TRBJ2-1|many
CASSPPGLAGTNEQFF
>TRBV20-1|TRBJ2-1|many
CSAMPWSNEQFF
>TRBV29-1|TRBJ2-2|many
CSVRDRGLGELFF
>TRBV10-3|TRBJ2-3|many
CAISDSTDTQYF
>TRBV6-5|TRBJ2-7|.
CASSYGTSPEQYF
>TRBV19|TRBJ1-1|many
CASRGQEGMNTEAFF
>TRBV28|TRBJ2-6|.
CASSRVTAGANVLTF
>TRBV6-2/TRBV6-3|TRBJ2-1|many
CASSYWPRDRGSYNEQFF
>TRBV7-8|TRBJ1-5|many
CASSQGGRGSSQPQHF
>TRBV6-1|TRBJ2-3|many
CASRPLAGGGTDTQYF
>TRBV6-1|TRBJ2-5|many
CASSPSGRAGETQYF
>TRBV7-8|TRBJ2-7|many
CASSSNPGPGNEQYF
>TRBV6-1|TRBJ2-7|.
CASTDASGGEPYEQYF
>TRBV7-9|TRBJ2-2|.
CASSPVGPNTGELFF
>TRBV11-3|TRBJ2-2|many
CASSFGTSGSPGELFF
>TRBV30|TRBJ1-3|few
CAWSRSSGNTIYF
>TRBV12-3/TRBV12-4|TRBJ2-3|many
CASGQIYTDTQYF
>TRBV30|TRBJ2-5|few
CAWNGRQETQYF
>TRBV7-3|TRBJ1-1|many
CASSPDAWSNTEAFF
>TRBV7-3|TRBJ1-1|.
CASTKLGTEAFF
>TRBV29-1|TRBJ2-1|many
CSVEGGVRGLSDEQFF
>TRBV6-2/TRBV6-3|TRBJ1-1|many
CASSYPDRGLRRLNTEAFF
>TRBV7-9|TRBJ1-2|many
CASSPYNYGYTF
>TRBV7-9|TRBJ1-4|many
CASSSFGRRGNEKLFF
>TRBV20-1|TRBJ1-6|few
CSARDGHQGRSNSPLHF
>TRBV7-8|TRBJ2-1|many
CASRYDGQYNEQFF
>TRBV6-5|TRBJ1-4|many
CASCRAGDEKLFF
>TRBV11-2|TRBJ2-7|.
CASSLTEGGIYEQYF
>TRBV15|TRBJ2-4|.
CATSRDLTPVAKNIQYF
>TRBV7-3|TRBJ2-2|many
CASSPTYTGELFF